This T cell receptor (beta chain) was sequenced during a study of T cell repertoires in cytomegalovirus infection. Study-wide background: It can be stated that public TCR beta signatures indicated CMV infection as well as a matching HLA type.

This clonotype was picked up a small number of times. Its antigen is undetermined. The CDR3 does not close with the conserved phenylalanine or tryptophan, likely indicating a read error. The V gene end was trimmed by 5 bases and the J gene end by 8 bases; junction bases not matched to a gene: 5. The CDR3 totals 12 residues. Germline V gives CDR1 SGHTA, CDR2 FQGNSA. Study-wide results and limits: The study identified carriers of CMV plus the relevant HLA from cumulative public TCR beta family frequency. Ex vivo, HLA-C-restricted CMV-specific TCR beta clonotypes prevailed over the rest of the response.

One entry per CDR3 protein results from TCRdb running MiXCR on the reads. Here the sample spans about 320,000 distinct CDR3 sequences, around 9.5% being singletons. The V and J genes are TRBV7-2 and TRBJ2-5; TRBD2 aligns across 7 bases. The sample comprised PBMCs. The origin of this receptor is a human donor in good health (CMV status not recorded). Some clones in this sample may be carry-over from other donors' samples. The CDR3 DNA is TGTGCCAGCAGCCAGGGAGGGGAAACCCAGTACTTA. Translation: CASSQGGETQYL.